The 9 T cell receptor beta chains below all came from one sample that was sequenced in a study of vaccination effects on CD4 cells after COVID-19. Antigens for these TCRs are unknown. After expansion with viral peptide pools in the ViraFEST assay, antigen-specific CD4+ T cells were sequenced. Once cultured for around 11 days, the cells underwent separation to obtain CD4+ T cells. Vaccine administered to participants consisted of two doses of either BNT162b2 or mRNA-1273. Method: immunoSEQ multiplex PCR; TCRdb's copy keeps in-frame clones and lacks some. The sample consists of just under 30,000 clones, around 74% of them appearing once. The source material was CD4+ T cells from PBMCs cultured with HCoV-OC43 spike peptides, sampled after COVID-19 vaccination. The subset was: HCoV-OC43 spike overlapping peptide pool stimulation. These receptor sequences come from a human donor who received a COVID-19 vaccine.

V and J are TRBV7-6 and TRBJ2-3; 7 bases line up with TRBD1. The CDR3 is made up of 15 amino acids. The V segment lost 6 bases and the J segment 3 bases; nucleotides outside the gene matches: 9. Germline V CDR1 and CDR2: SGHVS, FNYEAQ. CDR3 protein: CASRDSRGLTDTQYF. The CDR3 nucleotides read TGTGCCAGCAGGGATAGCAGGGGGTTGACAGATACGCAGTATTTT.

J is TRBJ2-4 and V is TRBV30; D possibly corresponds to TRBD1 (6 bases). The CDR3 length is 13 residues. The V end lost 2 bases, the J end lost 7 bases, and 12 bases lay between the germline ends. The germline gives CDR1 GTSNPN, CDR2 SVGIG (reference sequence). CDR3 sequence (DNA): TGTGCCTGGAGTTGGGGGCAACATAACATTCAGTACTTC. This sequence encodes CAWSWGQHNIQYF.

V gene TRBV5-1 combines with J gene TRBJ1-4, with TRBD1 as a possible D gene (5 bases). The CDR3 spans 14 residues. From germline, CDR1 is SGHRS and CDR2 YFSETQ. V was clipped by 4 bases and J by 6 bases, with 13 bases between them. The chain's CDR3 is CASSLGQVDEKLFF. The CDR3 nucleotides are TGCGCCAGCAGCCTCGGACAAGTCGATGAAAAACTGTTTTTT. The full variable domain, its missing parts supplied by reference TRBV5-1 and TRBJ1-4, is KAGVTQTPRYLIKTRGQQVTLSCSPISGHRSVSWYQQTPGQGLQFLFEYFSETQRNKGNFPGRFSGRQFSNSRSEMNVSTLELGDSALYLCASSLGQVDEKLFFGSGTQLSVL.

The genes are TRBV27 and TRBJ1-5, with a possible D match to TRBD1 (5 bases). The CDR3 is 17 residues long. V was shortened by 8 bases and J by 5 bases, with 25 bases between the two germline ends. The V gene's germline CDR1 is MNHEY and CDR2 SMNVEV (reference sequence). The CDR3 bases are TGTGCCAGCCGTCCCTGGAGCCTCCAAGACAGATATCAGCCCCAGCATTTT. It is translated as CASRPWSLQDRYQPQHF.

V usage is TRBV9 and J usage is TRBJ2-1; possibly TRBD2 for D (5 bases). The CDR3 length is 16 residues. The germline CDR1 and CDR2 sequences are SGDLS and YYNGEE. Trimming took 0 bases from V and 4 from J, leaving 14 bases between them. The CDR3 spells CASSVATGGLYNEQFF. The CDR3 DNA sequence: TGTGCCAGCAGCGTAGCGACTGGAGGACTTTACAATGAGCAGTTCTTC.

The chain links TRBV15 to TRBJ2-3, with 7 bases fitting TRBD2. Trimming cost V 2 bases and J 0 bases; bases outside gene matches: 8. This CDR3 has 17 amino acids. The germline gives CDR1 LNHNV, CDR2 YYDKDF (reference sequence). CDR3 amino acids: CATSRRLALLSTDTQYF. In nucleotides, the CDR3 is TGTGCCACCAGCAGACGACTAGCACTTCTAAGCACAGATACGCAGTATTTT. Combining the CDR3 with reference TRBV15 and TRBJ2-3 gives the whole variable domain DAMVIQNPRYQVTQFGKPVTLSCSQTLNHNVMYWYQQKSSQAPKLLFHYYDKDFNNEADTPDNFQSRRPNTSFCFLDIRSPGLGDTAMYLCATSRRLALLSTDTQYFGPGTRLTVL.

This clone has only a few counts. The V call is TRBV7-8, the J call TRBJ1-3; possible D gene TRBD1, 5 bases. The length of the CDR3 is 16 residues. The germline V gene has CDR1 SGHVS and CDR2 FQNEAQ. Deletions cut 1 base from V and 0 bases from J, with 10 bases between. In nucleotides, the CDR3 is TGTGCCAGCAGCTTAGAAGGACAACGCTCTGGAAACACCATATATTTT. Translated: CASSLEGQRSGNTIYF. Full variable domain (outside the CDR3, taken from reference TRBV7-8 and TRBJ1-3): GAGVSQSPRYKVAKRGQDVALRCDPISGHVSLFWYQQALGQGPEFLTYFQNEAQLDKSGLPSDRFFAERPEGSVSTLKIQRTQQEDSAVYLCASSLEGQRSGNTIYFGEGSWLTVV.

The chain couples TRBV25-1 to TRBJ2-3; TRBD1 might be the D (5 bases). Per the germline V gene, CDR1 is MGHDK and CDR2 is SYGVNS. Trimming took 4 bases from V and 6 from J, leaving 5 bases between them. The CDR3 runs to 11 residues. CDR3 protein: CASSAGDTQYF. The DNA for the CDR3 is TGTGCCAGCAGTGCAGGGGATACGCAGTATTTT.

The chain is built from TRBV6-5 and TRBJ2-5; D may be TRBD2 (5 bases). The CDR3 sequence is 13 residues long. Deletions cut 7 bases from V and 4 bases from J, with 13 bases between. CDR1 and CDR2 from the germline V gene are MNHEY and SVGAGI. CDR3 nucleotide sequence: TGTGCCAGCACTTGGGAGCGCATAGAGACCCAGTACTTC. Its protein product is CASTWERIETQYF.